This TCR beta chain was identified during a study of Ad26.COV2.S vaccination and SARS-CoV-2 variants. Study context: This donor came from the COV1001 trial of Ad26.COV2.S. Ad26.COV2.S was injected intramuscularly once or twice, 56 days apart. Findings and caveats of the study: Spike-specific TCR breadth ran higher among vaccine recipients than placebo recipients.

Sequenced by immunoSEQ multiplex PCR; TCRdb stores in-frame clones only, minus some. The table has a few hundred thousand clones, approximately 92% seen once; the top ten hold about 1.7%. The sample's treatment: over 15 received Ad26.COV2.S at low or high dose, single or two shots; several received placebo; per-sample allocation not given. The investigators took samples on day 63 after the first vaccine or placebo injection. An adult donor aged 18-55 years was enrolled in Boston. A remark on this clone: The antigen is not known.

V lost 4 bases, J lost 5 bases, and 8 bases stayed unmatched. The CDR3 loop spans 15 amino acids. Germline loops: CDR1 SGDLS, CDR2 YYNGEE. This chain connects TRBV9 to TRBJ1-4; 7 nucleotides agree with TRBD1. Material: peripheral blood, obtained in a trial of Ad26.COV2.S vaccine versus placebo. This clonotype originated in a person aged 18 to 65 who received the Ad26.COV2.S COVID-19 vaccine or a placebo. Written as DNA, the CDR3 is TGTGCCAGCAGCCTGGGACAGCGAAACAATGAAAAACTGTTTTTT. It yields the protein CASSLGQRNNEKLFF.